This TCR beta chain was sequenced in a study of Graves' ophthalmopathy and Graves' hyperthyroidism. As the template, RNA transcripts were used to amplify TCR beta CDR3 regions. The first-round RT-PCR employed HTBI primers together with the Qiagen OneStep RT-PCR kit. A multiplex PCR was then performed as the second round. TCRdb recomputed calls from the multiplex PCR reads with MiXCR, one row per CDR3 protein. The sample holds 300,000 to 400,000 distinct CDR3 sequences, about a sixth seen once. The study excluded patients with other autoimmune diseases, uncontrolled infections, pregnancy or lactation. J gave up 4 bases and V 4 bases, and 7 bases lay outside the gene matches. CDR1 and CDR2 from the germline V gene are SGHRS and YFSETQ. The CDR3 contains 14 residues. This clonotype was counted ten times or more.

The sequence derives from an adult man with Graves' ophthalmopathy. The sequenced sample was peripheral blood. The chain is built from TRBV5-1 and TRBJ1-1; 7 nucleotides align to TRBD1. DNA for the CDR3: TGCGCCAGCAGCCCGGACAGGACAGGCACTGAAGCTTTCTTT. Protein product: CASSPDRTGTEAFF.